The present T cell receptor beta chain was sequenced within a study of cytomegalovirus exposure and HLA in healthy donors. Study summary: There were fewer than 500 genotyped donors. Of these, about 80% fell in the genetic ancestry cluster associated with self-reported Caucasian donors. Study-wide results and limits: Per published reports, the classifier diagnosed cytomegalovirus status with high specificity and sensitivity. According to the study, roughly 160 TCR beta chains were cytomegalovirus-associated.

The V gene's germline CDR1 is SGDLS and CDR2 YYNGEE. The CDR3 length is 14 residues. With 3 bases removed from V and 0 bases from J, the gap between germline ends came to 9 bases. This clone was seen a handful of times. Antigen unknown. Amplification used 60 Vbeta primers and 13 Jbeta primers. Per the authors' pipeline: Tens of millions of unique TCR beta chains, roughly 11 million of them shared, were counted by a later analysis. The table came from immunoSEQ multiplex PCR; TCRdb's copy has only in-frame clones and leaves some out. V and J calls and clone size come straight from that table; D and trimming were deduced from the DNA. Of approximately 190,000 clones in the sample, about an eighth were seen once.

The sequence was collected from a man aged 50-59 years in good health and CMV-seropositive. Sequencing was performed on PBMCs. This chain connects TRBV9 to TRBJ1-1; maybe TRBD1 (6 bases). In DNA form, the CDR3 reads TGTGCCAGCAGCGGGACAGCTCTGAACACTGAAGCTTTCTTT. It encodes CASSGTALNTEAFF.